This T cell receptor beta chain was captured by sequencing in a study of T cell responses to AZD1222 COVID-19 vaccine (dated by TCRdb to the early 2020s). About the full investigation: TCR sequencing was performed for fewer than 250 trial participants, of whom roughly 200 were given two doses of AZD1222 and some 26 were given two doses of MenACWY control vaccine. Trial participants were enrolled by age into subgroups of 18-55, 56-69 and 70-plus years, and around 150, 29 and 61 TCR-sequenced participants, respectively, were included in these subgroups.

The CDR3 regions of human TCRbeta chains were analyzed by immunosequencing. Processing in the source paper ran as follows. Repertoire TCRs were checked for matches against a reference library of SARS-CoV-2-specific TCRs that had been generated using the MIRA antigen-specificity platform. Breadth meant the fraction of unique TCRs that were SARS-CoV-2-associated, whereas depth meant the fraction of total T cells that were SARS-CoV-2-associated. Each spike-specific TCR was assigned to its reactive spike region and to a CD4 or CD8 class using the MIRA data. Log10-transformed breadth and depth values were compared by one-way ANOVA with Sidak's multiple comparisons tests. This immuneACCESS table, as held by TCRdb, lists in-frame sequences with V and J called but not all clones. Of the missing ones, under half trace to an unresolved V gene in checked studies; the others have no known cause. The V and J calls and clone size come from that table; D and trimming were worked out from the DNA. Across this sample there are 70,000 to 95,000 clones, with around 93% seen only once. The ten largest clones take up more than 7.5% of the sample.

Sequences LNHDA (CDR1) and SQIVND (CDR2) are obtained from the germline V gene (reference sequence). V is reduced by 5 bases and J by 6 bases, leaving a spacing of 14 bases between them. The CDR3 goes from the cysteine to the phenylalanine over 13 residues. Only the CDR3 region is kept as DNA, spanning 39 bases read in frame from base 1. Findings and caveats that apply to the study as a whole: After two AZD1222 doses, both the breadth and the depth of spike-specific TCRs were significantly higher than at day 0 and than in MenACWY recipients. Vaccine-associated CD4 TCRs spanned the whole spike protein, with dominant responses in regions 160-218 and 743-854. Reportedly, almost half of the unique spike-specific TCRs recognized epitopes lying outside the regions that are mutated in the B.1.351 and B.1.1.7 variants. Participants were mostly white British and included more females than males, and it was suggested by the authors that clonal diversity may have been underestimated. Conclusions about previously exposed vaccinees are limited, since just five to seven AZD1222 recipients were seropositive for SARS-CoV-2 at baseline. Because no samples from the day 14 peak response were available, repertoires could be characterized only after the peak T cell response. In the small 56-69-year group, the increase in depth fell short of significance, most likely because of low power.

About this clone itself: Its antigen target is currently unknown. The record has no base qualities; no much larger clone is one base away.

In light of the paper, this sample's time point label describes: about 28 days (+/-7) after the second vaccine dose. AZD1222 recipients whose second dose came at about 4 weeks and those whose second dose came at about 12 weeks were combined into one group, since spike-specific TCR depth and breadth did not differ between the two schedules. Samples from vaccinated people were obtained from the UK trials COV001 and COV002, which included a single-blind randomized controlled phase 2/3 trial of AZD1222 (ChAdOx1 nCoV-19) in healthy adults. Trial participant PBMC samples were collected at day 0 and day 28 after the second dose for TCRbeta chain sequencing.

The receptor's source is an adult who received the AZD1222 COVID-19 vaccine. The chain is assembled from TRBV19 and TRBJ2-7; the D gene lacks a confident call. The material sequenced was peripheral blood, taken 28 days after the second AZD1222 dose. The DNA is TGTGCCAGTAGTGGCAGCCGGTGGGTCGAGCAGTACTTC. Its protein reads: CASSGSRWVEQYF. Extended through the reference TRBV19 and TRBJ2-7 proteins, this CDR3 yields the full variable domain: DGGITQSPKYLFRKEGQNVTLSCEQNLNHDAMYWYRQDPGQGLRLIYYSQIVNDFQKGDIAEGYSVSREKKESFPLTVTSAQKNPTAFYLCASSGSRWVEQYFGPGTRLTVT.